These T cell receptor beta chains were read from a single sample in a study of blood T cell repertoires in COVID-19. Assay used: immunoSEQ multiplex PCR; TCRdb lists only in-frame clones, some missing. The profile shows 90,000 to 120,000 clones, about two thirds of them singletons. Sequences were obtained from peripheral blood. The receptors shown here come from a woman in her 40s with acute or convalescent COVID-19. The CDR3 runs from the conserved cysteine through the conserved F or W. The D gene is left open where the match is weak. Only part of the rows carry a size: once, few, many, or a class if the clone is expanded.

d_call: -
j_call: TRBJ2-2
v_call: TRBV4-3
clone_size: -
cdr3_nt: TGCGCCAGCAGCCAAGATTACGGGGACACCGGGGAGCTGTTTTTT
cdr3_aa: CASSQDYGDTGELFF

d_call: TRBD1
j_call: TRBJ1-3
v_call: TRBV11-2
clone_size: -
cdr3_nt: TGTGCCAGCAACAACAGGGGCCGCTCTGGAAACACCATATATTTT
cdr3_aa: CASNNRGRSGNTIYF

d_call: TRBD1
j_call: TRBJ2-7
v_call: TRBV3-1/TRBV3-2
clone_size: -
cdr3_nt: TGTGCCAGCACCTCAAGCCGACAGGGGGGCTACGAGCAGTACTTC
cdr3_aa: CASTSSRQGGYEQYF

d_call: -
j_call: TRBJ2-3
v_call: TRBV7-3
clone_size: -
cdr3_nt: TGTGCCAGCAGCTTAATGGGCCTGACGGATACGCAGTATTTT
cdr3_aa: CASSLMGLTDTQYF

d_call: TRBD1
j_call: TRBJ2-7
v_call: TRBV3-1/TRBV3-2
clone_size: -
cdr3_nt: TGTGCCAGCAGCTTTCCGGGACAGGGGGCCTACGAGCAGTACTTC
cdr3_aa: CASSFPGQGAYEQYF

d_call: -
j_call: TRBJ2-4
v_call: TRBV5-1
clone_size: -
cdr3_nt: TGCGCCAGCAGCTTAGGAGGGGAAAACATTCAGTACTTC
cdr3_aa: CASSLGGENIQYF

d_call: TRBD1
j_call: TRBJ1-4
v_call: TRBV3-1/TRBV3-2
clone_size: -
cdr3_nt: TGTGCCAGCAGCCAGGGACAGAATAATGAAAAACTGTTTTTT
cdr3_aa: CASSQGQNNEKLFF

d_call: TRBD2
j_call: TRBJ2-5
v_call: TRBV5-6
clone_size: -
cdr3_nt: TGTGCCAGCAGCACGACTAGCGGGGGCCGGGGAGAGACCCAGTACTTC
cdr3_aa: CASSTTSGGRGETQYF

d_call: TRBD2
j_call: TRBJ2-1
v_call: TRBV7-6
clone_size: few
cdr3_nt: TGTGCCAGCAGTTCCCCCCAAGCGGGGGACAATGAGCAGTTCTTC
cdr3_aa: CASSSPQAGDNEQFF

d_call: TRBD2
j_call: TRBJ2-1
v_call: TRBV7-9
clone_size: -
cdr3_nt: TGTGCCAGCAGCCCTCGGGGTGGACTAGCGGGGTCTGAGCAGTTCTTC
cdr3_aa: CASSPRGGLAGSEQFF

d_call: TRBD2
j_call: TRBJ2-7
v_call: TRBV3-1/TRBV3-2
clone_size: -
cdr3_nt: TGTGCCAGCAGCCAAGGTTCGGGGGGGCTTTACGAGCAGTACTTC
cdr3_aa: CASSQGSGGLYEQYF

d_call: TRBD2
j_call: TRBJ2-2
v_call: TRBV11-2
clone_size: -
cdr3_nt: TGTGCCAGCCGGGGGGGCGGAGGGGAGCTGTTTTTT
cdr3_aa: CASRGGGGELFF

d_call: -
j_call: TRBJ2-2
v_call: TRBV11-2
clone_size: -
cdr3_nt: TGTGCCAGCAGCCCCCGGGGGGCGGGCGGAATGTACGCCGGGGAGCTGTTTTTT
cdr3_aa: CASSPRGAGGMYAGELFF

d_call: TRBD1
j_call: TRBJ2-3
v_call: TRBV6-5
clone_size: few
cdr3_nt: TGTGCCAGCACCACAGGACAGGCCAGCACAGATACGCAGTATTTT
cdr3_aa: CASTTGQASTDTQYF

d_call: -
j_call: TRBJ2-3
v_call: TRBV5-1
clone_size: once
cdr3_nt: TGCGCCAGCAGCTTGGGTACGGGACTTTCCACAGATACGCAGTATTTT
cdr3_aa: CASSLGTGLSTDTQYF

d_call: TRBD2
j_call: TRBJ2-1
v_call: TRBV10-2
clone_size: -
cdr3_nt: TGCGCCAGCAGCGGGGGGGCAAACAATGAGCAGTTCTTC
cdr3_aa: CASSGGANNEQFF

d_call: -
j_call: TRBJ2-5
v_call: TRBV7-7
clone_size: -
cdr3_nt: TGTGCCAGCAGCTCCACAGGGTACGGAGAGACCCAGTACTTC
cdr3_aa: CASSSTGYGETQYF

d_call: -
j_call: TRBJ1-4
v_call: TRBV5-6
clone_size: -
cdr3_nt: TGTGCCAGCAGCTTCGGGGGGCTTGATAATGAAAAACTGTTTTTT
cdr3_aa: CASSFGGLDNEKLFF

d_call: -
j_call: TRBJ2-3
v_call: TRBV5-8
clone_size: few
cdr3_nt: TGTGCCAGCCCCGGTGGACAGCGGGGTGGCACAGATACGCAGTATTTT
cdr3_aa: CASPGGQRGGTDTQYF

d_call: -
j_call: TRBJ2-7
v_call: TRBV10-3
clone_size: -
cdr3_nt: TGTGCCATCAGTAAACAGGCCCTGGCGGACTACGAGCAGTACTTC
cdr3_aa: CAISKQALADYEQYF

d_call: -
j_call: TRBJ2-7
v_call: TRBV5-5
clone_size: few
cdr3_nt: TGTGCCAGCAGTTTGTTAGGGACTCGCGAGCAGTACTTC
cdr3_aa: CASSLLGTREQYF

d_call: TRBD1
j_call: TRBJ2-7
v_call: TRBV6-2/TRBV6-3
clone_size: -
cdr3_nt: TGTGCCAGCAGTTACGGACAGGGGGCCTACGAGCAGTACTTC
cdr3_aa: CASSYGQGAYEQYF

d_call: TRBD2
j_call: TRBJ2-3
v_call: TRBV5-6
clone_size: -
cdr3_nt: TGTGCCAGCAGCTTGGTGGCTAGCGGGGGGGTCACAGATACGCAGTATTTT
cdr3_aa: CASSLVASGGVTDTQYF

d_call: TRBD2
j_call: TRBJ2-3
v_call: TRBV5-5
clone_size: -
cdr3_nt: TGTGCCAGCAGCTTGGCCCCCGGGACTAGGGCAGATACGCAGTATTTT
cdr3_aa: CASSLAPGTRADTQYF

d_call: TRBD1
j_call: TRBJ1-5
v_call: TRBV6-2/TRBV6-3
clone_size: -
cdr3_nt: TGTGCCAGCAGTTCCGACAGGGTGGGTCAGCCCCAGCATTTT
cdr3_aa: CASSSDRVGQPQHF

d_call: -
j_call: TRBJ1-1
v_call: TRBV5-1
clone_size: -
cdr3_nt: TGCGCCAGCAATGAGGGCAATGGGTACACTGAAGCTTTCTTT
cdr3_aa: CASNEGNGYTEAFF

d_call: -
j_call: TRBJ1-2
v_call: TRBV25-1
clone_size: once
cdr3_nt: TGTGCCAGCAGTGAGAGGGAGTACTATGGCTACACCTTC
cdr3_aa: CASSEREYYGYTF